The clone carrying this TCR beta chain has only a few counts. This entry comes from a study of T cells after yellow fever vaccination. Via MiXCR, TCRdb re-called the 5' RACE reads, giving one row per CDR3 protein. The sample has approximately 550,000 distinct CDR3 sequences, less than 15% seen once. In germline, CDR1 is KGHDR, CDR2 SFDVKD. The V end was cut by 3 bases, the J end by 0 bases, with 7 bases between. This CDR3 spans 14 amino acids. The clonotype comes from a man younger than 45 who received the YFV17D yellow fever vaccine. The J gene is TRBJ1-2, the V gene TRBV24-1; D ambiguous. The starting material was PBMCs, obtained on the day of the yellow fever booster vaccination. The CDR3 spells CATSDMDANYGYTF. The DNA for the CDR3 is TGTGCCACCAGTGATATGGATGCTAACTATGGCTACACCTTC.